One and the same sample provided the 24 T cell receptor beta chains below, sequenced in a study of cytomegalovirus exposure and HLA in healthy donors. The study ran its PCR with 60 Vbeta and 13 Jbeta primers. Some clones are missing from TCRdb's copy, which holds only in-frame ones; the method was immunoSEQ multiplex PCR. The repertoire holds about 52,000 clones, with 65% to 80% as singletons. The sequencing sample was made of PBMCs. The receptors derive from a woman aged 45-65 years in good health and CMV-seronegative.

This CDR3 reads CASSLDGQGKLFF. The CDR3 coding sequence is TGCGCCAGCAGCTTGGATGGACAGGGAAAACTGTTTTTT. This chain joins TRBV5-1 and TRBJ1-4; 8 bases are shared with TRBD1. V lost 0 bases to trimming and J lost 10 bases; unmatched junction nucleotides: 2. The CDR3 is 13 residues long. From germline, CDR1 is SGHRS and CDR2 YFSETQ.

The J gene is TRBJ1-2, the V gene TRBV7-2; TRBD1 agrees at 7 bases. J lost 8 bases, V lost 1 base, and 7 bases had no gene match. The CDR3 spans 14 residues. Looked up from germline, CDR1 is SGHTA and CDR2 is FQGNSA. CDR3 in DNA: TGTGCCAGCAGCTTAGGGCCAGGGGGTGAAGGCTACACCTTC. As protein: CASSLGPGGEGYTF.

The chain has TRBV13 and TRBJ1-1, with D perhaps TRBD1 (5 bases). Trimming shortened V by 1 base and J by 10 bases, and 16 bases separated the two germline ends. Germline V lookup: CDR1 PRHDT, CDR2 FYEKMQ (reference sequence). This CDR3 comprises 14 residues. CDR3 in amino acids: CASSLVTGEFRAFF. CDR3 nucleotide sequence: TGTGCCAGCAGCTTAGTCACGGGGGAGTTTAGAGCTTTCTTT.

The rearrangement uses TRBV28 and TRBJ2-7, with 8 nucleotides matching TRBD1. This CDR3 has 14 residues. V dropped 7 bases and J dropped 1; count of bases not matched to a gene: 6. Germline V lookup: CDR1 MDHEN, CDR2 SYDVKM. In DNA form, the CDR3 reads TGTGCCAGCACCTCGGGGACAGGATCCTACGAGCAGTACTTC. Encoded protein: CASTSGTGSYEQYF.

This chain joins TRBV6-5 and TRBJ1-6, with TRBD1 as a possible D gene (5 bases). The CDR3 has 14 amino acids. V lost 2 bases, J lost 10 bases, and 12 bases lay in between. Germline V gives CDR1 MNHEY, CDR2 SVGAGI. CDR3 bases: TGTGCCAGCAGTTACGCGGGGGTTAGGTCACCCCTCCACTTT. As protein: CASSYAGVRSPLHF.

The V gene is TRBV19, the J gene TRBJ1-1; a weak D match, TRBD1 (5 bases). V lost 5 bases and J lost 3, with 7 bases in between. There are 12 residues in the CDR3. Germline CDR1 and CDR2: LNHDA and SQIVND (reference sequence). This CDR3 is CASSRGDTEAFF. CDR3 bases: TGTGCCAGTAGTCGGGGGGACACTGAAGCTTTCTTT.

V and J are TRBV6-6 and TRBJ2-6, with 10 positions matching TRBD1. The germline V gene has CDR1 MNHNY and CDR2 SVGAGI (reference sequence). J was trimmed by 5 bases and V by 8 bases; bases with no gene match: 9. This CDR3 is 16 amino acids long. CDR3 in amino acids: CASLGQGGSRANVLTF. The CDR3 DNA reads as TGTGCCAGCCTAGGACAGGGGGGTTCTAGGGCCAACGTCCTGACTTTC.

The chain is built from TRBV28 and TRBJ2-7; D unresolved. CDR3 length equals 11 residues. The germline V gene encodes CDR1 MDHEN and CDR2 SYDVKM. V was trimmed by 4 bases and J by 3 bases, leaving 4 bases between them. The CDR3 sequence is CASSSFYEQYF. The CDR3 nucleotides read TGTGCCAGCAGTTCCTTCTACGAGCAGTACTTC.

This sequence joins TRBV19 and TRBJ2-3, with 9 bases identical to TRBD2. The germline gives CDR1 LNHDA, CDR2 SQIVND (reference sequence). With V trimmed by 7 bases and J by 6 bases, 14 bases remained unmatched. The CDR3 is made up of 16 amino acids. CDR3 residues: CASNPGRAGGPDTQYF. CDR3 DNA sequence: TGTGCCAGTAACCCCGGAAGGGCGGGGGGGCCGGATACGCAGTATTTT.

This clone showed up just once. V is TRBV7-2 and J is TRBJ1-1; tentative D call: TRBD1 (6 bases). Germline V gene lookup returns CDR1 SGHTA and CDR2 FQGNSA. V was shortened by 8 bases and J by 0 bases, with 13 bases between the two germline ends. The CDR3 totals 14 residues. The CDR3 here is CASFLTGMNTEAFF. In nucleotides, the CDR3 is TGTGCCAGCTTCCTAACAGGGATGAACACTGAAGCTTTCTTT.

The chain joins TRBV7-8 to TRBJ2-7; TRBD2 matches 9 bases. In germline, CDR1 is SGHVS, CDR2 FQNEAQ. The CDR3 totals 15 residues. Trimming cost V 5 bases and J 3 bases; bases outside gene matches: 8. The CDR3 DNA sequence: TGTGCCAGCAGCCCCCAAGCGGGAGGAATCTACGAGCAGTACTTC. Its translation is CASSPQAGGIYEQYF.

V usage is TRBV5-1 and J usage is TRBJ1-2; TRBD1 matches 8 bases. There are 15 residues in the CDR3. CDR1 is SGHRS and CDR2 is YFSETQ in the germline V gene. The ends lost 2 bases at V and 7 bases at J; junction bases unmatched: 10. CDR3 loop: CASSFTHQGAFGYTF. The CDR3 DNA reads as TGCGCCAGCAGCTTCACCCACCAGGGGGCTTTTGGCTACACCTTC. Full variable domain (outside the CDR3, taken from reference TRBV5-1 and TRBJ1-2): KAGVTQTPRYLIKTRGQQVTLSCSPISGHRSVSWYQQTPGQGLQFLFEYFSETQRNKGNFPGRFSGRQFSNSRSEMNVSTLELGDSALYLCASSFTHQGAFGYTFGSGTRLTVV.

V and J are TRBV4-3 and TRBJ1-6, with 8 positions matching TRBD1. CDR1 and CDR2 from the germline V gene are LGHNA and YSLEER. This CDR3 comprises 16 residues. J was trimmed by 14 bases and V by 1 base; bases with no gene match: 13. For the CDR3, the DNA is TGCGCCAGCAGCCAAGGGGCAGGGGGCTTCCTAGGGGCCCTCCACTTT. It translates to CASSQGAGGFLGALHF.

The chain uses TRBV7-9 and TRBJ2-7; 7 bases map to TRBD1. J gave up 5 bases and V 5 bases, and 12 bases lay outside the gene matches. From germline, CDR1 is SEHNR and CDR2 FQNEAQ (reference sequence). The CDR3 runs 15 residues. CDR3 coding DNA: TGTGCCAGCAGCCGACAGGGTATGATCGGGGACGAGCAGTACTTC. Translating it yields CASSRQGMIGDEQYF.

The V and J genes are TRBV7-2 and TRBJ2-7, with 7 nucleotides matching TRBD1. The V gene's germline CDR1 is SGHTA and CDR2 FQGNSA. With 5 bases clipped from V and 0 bases from J, the junction kept 4 bases outside the gene matches. The CDR3 covers 14 residues. CDR3 in DNA: TGTGCCAGCAGCCGTACAGGGGACTCCTACGAGCAGTACTTC. Translation gives CASSRTGDSYEQYF.

The chain is built from TRBV4-1 and TRBJ2-2; D is uncertain. This CDR3 contains 15 residues. Germline loops: CDR1 MGHRA, CDR2 YSYEKL. Deletions cut 2 bases from V and 6 bases from J, with 13 bases between. CDR3 loop: CASSQLVILSGELFF. The CDR3 bases are TGCGCCAGCAGCCAACTAGTAATCCTTTCCGGGGAGCTGTTTTTT.

The J gene is TRBJ2-7, the V gene TRBV11-3, with a possible D match to TRBD1 (6 bases). The CDR3 totals 14 residues. Trimming took 5 bases from V and 2 from J, leaving 13 bases between them. Germline V gene data show CDR1 as SGHNT and CDR2 as YENEEA. The CDR3 coding sequence is TGTGCCAGCAGCCCTTTCGACAGGCCCTACGAGCAGTACTTC. It specifies CASSPFDRPYEQYF. The whole variable domain, remainder taken from reference TRBV11-3 and TRBJ2-7, is EAGVVQSPRYKIIEKKQPVAFWCNPISGHNTLYWYLQNLGQGPELLIRYENEEAVDDSQLPKDRFSAERLKGVDSTLKIQPAELGDSAVYLCASSPFDRPYEQYFGPGTRLTVT.

The chain employs TRBV19 and TRBJ2-2; D may be TRBD1 (5 bases). Germline loops: CDR1 LNHDA, CDR2 SQIVND (reference sequence). CDR3 length: 13 residues. V lost 6 bases to trimming and J lost 3 bases, with 8 bases between them. In DNA form, the CDR3 reads TGTGCCAGTAGCAGGGATTACACCGGGGAGCTGTTTTTT. It codes for CASSRDYTGELFF.

The CDR3 sequence is CASSLVRGPFQEHTRTYEQYF. The CDR3 bases are TGTGCCAGCAGCTTAGTTCGAGGGCCCTTCCAGGAACACACGAGAACCTACGAGCAGTACTTC. The chain is built from TRBV7-6 and TRBJ2-7, with a weak D call TRBD2 (5 bases). Looked up from germline, CDR1 is SGHVS and CDR2 is FNYEAQ. The V end was cut by 1 base, the J end by 2 bases, with 30 bases between. The CDR3 extends over 21 amino acids.

The rearrangement uses TRBV18 and TRBJ1-4, with TRBD1 matching 7 bases. This CDR3 comprises 15 residues. V shed 6 bases and J 1 base; nucleotides not matched to a gene: 5. The germline V gene encodes CDR1 KGHSH and CDR2 LQKENI. As DNA, the CDR3 is TGTGCCAGCTCTCCTAGACAGGGAACTAATGAAAAACTGTTTTTT. As protein: CASSPRQGTNEKLFF.

The chain carries TRBV19 and TRBJ1-5; 9 nucleotides match TRBD1. Trimming at V came to 5 bases and at J to 7 bases, leaving 9 bases not matched to a gene. The CDR3 sequence is 15 residues long. CDR1 is LNHDA, CDR2 SQIVND, per germline (reference sequence). The CDR3 DNA is TGTGCCAGTAGTCCGGACAGGGGAACGGAACAGCCCCAGCATTTT. This sequence encodes CASSPDRGTEQPQHF. The whole variable domain, filled in from reference TRBV19 and TRBJ1-5, reads DGGITQSPKYLFRKEGQNVTLSCEQNLNHDAMYWYRQDPGQGLRLIYYSQIVNDFQKGDIAEGYSVSREKKESFPLTVTSAQKNPTAFYLCASSPDRGTEQPQHFGDGTRLSIL.

Comment on this clone: The CDR3 end shows no conserved phenylalanine or tryptophan, and so a read error is likely. V is TRBV10-3 and J is TRBJ1-1; D remains ambiguous. There are 13 residues in the CDR3. Between the trimmed V and J ends, which lost 0 bases and 8 bases, there was a span of 10 bases. Germline V lookup: CDR1 ENHRY, CDR2 SYGVKD. The CDR3 sequence: CAISESEAREAFV. As DNA, the CDR3 is TGTGCCATCAGTGAGTCGGAGGCCAGAGAAGCTTTCGTT.

The chain uses TRBV7-3 and TRBJ2-6, with 8 bases lining up with TRBD1. CDR3 length equals 18 residues. Per the germline V gene, CDR1 is SGHTA and CDR2 is FQGTGA. Trimming removed 5 bases from V and 2 bases from J; junction bases left unmatched: 11. CDR3 bases: TGTGCCAGCAGCCTTGGTACCGGGACAGGAACTGGGGCCAACGTCCTGACTTTC. Translated: CASSLGTGTGTGANVLTF.

This clone was seen only a few times. This chain uses TRBV6-5 with TRBJ1-5, with D unclear. The CDR3 spans 15 residues. The V gene lost 0 bases and the J gene lost 3 bases, with 9 bases spanning the gap. Germline CDR1 reads MNHEY; CDR2 reads SVGAGI. Here the CDR3 reads CASSYSLDNNQPQHF. The CDR3 bases are TGTGCCAGCAGTTACTCTCTTGACAACAATCAGCCCCAGCATTTT.